These 13 T cell receptor beta chains share one sample of origin, sequenced in a study of cytomegalovirus exposure and HLA in healthy donors. Some clones are missing from TCRdb's copy, which holds only in-frame ones; the method was immunoSEQ multiplex PCR. In the table there are tens of thousands of clones, less than 95% of which are singletons. The specimen sequenced was PBMCs. The receptor set was obtained from a woman aged 18-29 years in good health and CMV-seropositive.

The chain employs TRBV13 and TRBJ2-7, with 9 nucleotides matching TRBD2. V was pared by 3 bases and J by 5 bases, with 5 bases of the junction left unmatched. Germline V CDR1 and CDR2: PRHDT, FYEKMQ (reference sequence). The CDR3 length is 14 residues. The CDR3 bases are TGTGCCAGCAGCTTTGGCGGGAGGGCCGACGAGCAGTACTTC. It yields the protein CASSFGGRADEQYF.

The V gene is TRBV6-1, the J gene TRBJ2-7; 9 bases align to TRBD2. Looked up from germline, CDR1 is MNHNS and CDR2 is SASEGT. This CDR3 is 16 amino acids long. V dropped 4 bases and J dropped 0; count of bases not matched to a gene: 7. This chain's CDR3 is CASSAASGTPSYEQYF. The CDR3 nucleotides are TGTGCCAGCAGTGCTGCTAGCGGGACCCCCTCCTACGAGCAGTACTTC.

The chain recombines TRBV9 with TRBJ2-3; a weak D match, TRBD2 (6 bases). This CDR3 has 14 residues. V lost 1 base and J 4 bases, leaving 10 bases between the germline ends. The germline gives CDR1 SGDLS, CDR2 YYNGEE. The CDR3 here is CASSVSAGSDTQYF. In DNA form, the CDR3 reads TGTGCCAGCAGCGTAAGTGCGGGGTCAGATACGCAGTATTTT.

The rearrangement links TRBV4-3 to TRBJ1-2; TRBD1 matches 7 bases. CDR1 LGHNA and CDR2 YSLEER come from the germline V gene. This CDR3 region has 15 residues. Germline trimming cut 2 bases from V and 5 bases from J; bases unmatched to any gene: 8. In DNA form, the CDR3 reads TGCGCCAGCAGCCAAACCGTACAGGGGAGGTATGGCTACACCTTC. This gives the protein CASSQTVQGRYGYTF.

This chain uses TRBV9 with TRBJ2-3; 9 nucleotides align to TRBD2. Germline trimming cut 4 bases from V and 0 bases from J; bases unmatched to any gene: 9. Germline CDR1 SGDLS, CDR2 YYNGEE. This CDR3 has 17 amino acids. CDR3 in DNA: TGTGCCAGCAGCTCCCGGGCGGCGGGGGGGAGCACAGATACGCAGTATTTT. Translating gives CASSSRAAGGSTDTQYF.

The chain couples TRBV10-3 to TRBJ2-2, with a tentative D call TRBD1 (6 bases). Trimming shortened V by 2 bases and J by 7 bases, and 14 bases separated the two germline ends. The CDR3 totals 15 residues. Germline CDR1 is ENHRY and CDR2 is SYGVKD. As DNA, the CDR3 is TGTGCCATCAGTGAGACGACAGGTTTTAGCGGGGAGCTGTTTTTT. This encodes CAISETTGFSGELFF.

The chain recombines TRBV19 with TRBJ2-3; D is possibly TRBD2 (6 bases). CDR3 length equals 17 residues. Germline values: CDR1 LNHDA, CDR2 SQIVND (reference sequence). Trimming removed 3 bases from V and 3 bases from J, with 19 bases in between. CDR3 region: CASSIGQREMITDTQYF. The CDR3 DNA reads TGTGCCAGTAGTATTGGGCAACGGGAGATGATTACAGATACGCAGTATTTT. Variable domain in full (rest from reference TRBV19 and TRBJ2-3): DGGITQSPKYLFRKEGQNVTLSCEQNLNHDAMYWYRQDPGQGLRLIYYSQIVNDFQKGDIAEGYSVSREKKESFPLTVTSAQKNPTAFYLCASSIGQREMITDTQYFGPGTRLTVL.

This sequence joins TRBV2 and TRBJ1-2, with TRBD1 matching 7 bases. This CDR3 has 13 residues. From germline, CDR1 is SNHLY and CDR2 FYNNEI. Losses at the gene ends were 5 bases for V and 8 bases for J; bases not matched to a gene: 8. CDR3 loop: CASSFDRVGGYTF. CDR3 in DNA: TGTGCCAGCAGTTTCGACAGGGTCGGGGGCTACACCTTC.

V gene TRBV27 combines with J gene TRBJ1-1; TRBD1 matches 8 bases. The V segment lost 5 bases and the J segment 1 base; nucleotides outside the gene matches: 9. Germline CDR1 MNHEY, CDR2 SMNVEV (reference sequence). This CDR3 contains 16 residues. The CDR3 DNA is TGTGCCAGCAGTCCGAGGACAGGGAGGGAGAACACTGAAGCTTTCTTT. Protein product: CASSPRTGRENTEAFF.

V is TRBV6-5 and J is TRBJ2-1; D is undetermined. The ends were cut back, 2 bases at V and 14 bases at J, with 10 bases in the middle. CDR1 is MNHEY and CDR2 is SVGAGI in the germline V gene. The CDR3 runs to 11 residues. CDR3 sequence: CASSYLTSEFF. Here the CDR3 DNA reads TGTGCCAGCAGTTACCTAACGAGCGAGTTCTTC.

The chain links TRBV6-1 to TRBJ2-1; the match to TRBD2 covers 8 bases. With V trimmed by 0 bases and J by 5 bases, 6 bases remained unmatched. From germline, CDR1 is MNHNS and CDR2 SASEGT. CDR3 size: 16 residues. In DNA, the CDR3 is TGTGCCAGCAGTGAAGCCGTGTATAGCGGGGACAATGAGCAGTTCTTC. Protein product: CASSEAVYSGDNEQFF.

This clone has only one observation. The V call is TRBV19, the J call TRBJ2-5, with 8 bases lining up with TRBD2. Germline trimming cut 3 bases from V and 5 bases from J; bases unmatched to any gene: 8. Germline V gene sequence: CDR1 LNHDA, CDR2 SQIVND (reference sequence). CDR3 length equals 15 residues. The CDR3 here is CASSINGRARETQYF. CDR3 sequence (DNA): TGTGCCAGTAGTATTAACGGGAGGGCCCGGGAGACCCAGTACTTC.

The chain is built from TRBV5-1 and TRBJ2-7; TRBD2 matches 8 bases. Germline trimming cut 4 bases from V and 8 bases from J; bases unmatched to any gene: 23. Per the germline V gene, CDR1 is SGHRS and CDR2 is YFSETQ. CDR3 length: 18 residues. CDR3 amino acids: CASSLLLTSEETFSQQYF. In nucleotides, the CDR3 is TGCGCCAGCAGCCTCCTGTTGACTAGCGAGGAAACGTTCAGCCAGCAGTACTTC.